The clone carrying this TCR beta chain has only one observation. This specimen comes from a study of T cell changes during pregnancy in multiple sclerosis. Germline V gives CDR1 LNHDA, CDR2 SQIVND (reference sequence). This CDR3 is 15 amino acids long. Unmatched junction bases numbered 10, after V lost 7 bases and J lost 4 bases. TCRdb's copy holds only in-frame clones and misses some; the assay was immunoSEQ multiplex PCR. This table holds about 120,000 clones, about 94% found once. This clonotype originated in a female donor with multiple sclerosis, enrolled in a pregnancy study. The sequences come from peripheral blood, collected before pregnancy. The gene calls are TRBV19 and TRBJ1-3; 7 bases map to TRBD1. This CDR3 is CASTPDRSKGNTIYF. CDR3 in DNA: TGTGCCAGTACCCCGGACAGGTCAAAAGGAAACACCATATATTTT.